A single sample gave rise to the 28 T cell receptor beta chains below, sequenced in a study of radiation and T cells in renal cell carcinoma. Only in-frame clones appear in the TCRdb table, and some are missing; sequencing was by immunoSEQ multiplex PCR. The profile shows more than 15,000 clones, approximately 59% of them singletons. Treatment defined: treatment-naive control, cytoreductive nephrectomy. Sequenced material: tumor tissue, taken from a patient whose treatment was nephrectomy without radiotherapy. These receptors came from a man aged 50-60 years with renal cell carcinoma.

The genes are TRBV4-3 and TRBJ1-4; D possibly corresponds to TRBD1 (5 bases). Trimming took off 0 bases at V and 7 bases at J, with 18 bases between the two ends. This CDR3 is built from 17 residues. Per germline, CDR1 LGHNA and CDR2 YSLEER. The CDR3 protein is CASSQEFSREVSEKLFF. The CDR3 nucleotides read TGCGCCAGCAGCCAAGAATTTAGCAGGGAAGTAAGTGAAAAACTGTTTTTT.

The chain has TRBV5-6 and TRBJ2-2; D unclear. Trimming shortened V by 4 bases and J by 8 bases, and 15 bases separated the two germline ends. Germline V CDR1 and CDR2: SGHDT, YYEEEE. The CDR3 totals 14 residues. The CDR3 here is CASSTQDVRGELFF. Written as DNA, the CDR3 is TGTGCCAGCAGCACTCAGGACGTCCGGGGGGAGCTGTTTTTT.

CDR3 region: CASSLQRGTYNEQFF. The DNA of the CDR3 is TGTGCCAGCAGCTTACAGCGGGGGACCTACAATGAGCAGTTCTTC. The chain employs TRBV7-2 and TRBJ2-1; the match to TRBD2 covers 8 bases. The CDR3 contains 15 residues. V shed 2 bases, J shed 2 bases, and the junction held 2 bases outside the gene matches. Germline-derived CDR1 and CDR2 are SGHTA and FQGNSA.

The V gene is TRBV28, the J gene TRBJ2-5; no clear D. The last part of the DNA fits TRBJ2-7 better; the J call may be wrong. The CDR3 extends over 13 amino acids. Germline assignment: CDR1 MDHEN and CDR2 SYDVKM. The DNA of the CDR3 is TGTGCCAGCAGTTTCGGCCAGCCCTACGAGCAGTACTTC. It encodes CASSFGQPYEQYF.

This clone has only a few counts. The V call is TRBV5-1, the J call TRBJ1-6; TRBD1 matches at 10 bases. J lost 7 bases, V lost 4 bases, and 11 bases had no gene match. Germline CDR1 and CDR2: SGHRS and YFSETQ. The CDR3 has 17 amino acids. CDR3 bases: TGCGCCAGCAGCACGTCAAGCCCGGGACAGGGGAATTCACCCCTCCACTTT. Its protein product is CASSTSSPGQGNSPLHF. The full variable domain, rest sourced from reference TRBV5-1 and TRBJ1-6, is KAGVTQTPRYLIKTRGQQVTLSCSPISGHRSVSWYQQTPGQGLQFLFEYFSETQRNKGNFPGRFSGRQFSNSRSEMNVSTLELGDSALYLCASSTSSPGQGNSPLHFGNGTRLTVT.

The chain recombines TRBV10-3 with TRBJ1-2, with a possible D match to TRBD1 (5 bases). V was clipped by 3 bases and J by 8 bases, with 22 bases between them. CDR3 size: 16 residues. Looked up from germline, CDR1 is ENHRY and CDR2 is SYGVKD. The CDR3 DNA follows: TGTGCCATCAGTGATCTCGCAGGGTTGGGTAGAGGCGGCTACACCTTC. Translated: CAISDLAGLGRGGYTF.

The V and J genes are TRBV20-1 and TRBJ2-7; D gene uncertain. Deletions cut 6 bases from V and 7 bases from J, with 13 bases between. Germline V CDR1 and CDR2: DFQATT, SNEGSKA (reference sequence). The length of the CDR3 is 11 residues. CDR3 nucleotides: TGCAGTGCAGCCGGGCTCGGGGAGCAGTACTTC. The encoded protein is CSAAGLGEQYF.

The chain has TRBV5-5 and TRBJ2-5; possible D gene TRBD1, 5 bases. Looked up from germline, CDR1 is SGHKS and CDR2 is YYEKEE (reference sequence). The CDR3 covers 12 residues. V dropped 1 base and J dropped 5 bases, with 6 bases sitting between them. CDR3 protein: CASSLRGETQYF. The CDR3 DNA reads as TGTGCCAGCAGCTTGAGGGGTGAGACCCAGTACTTC.

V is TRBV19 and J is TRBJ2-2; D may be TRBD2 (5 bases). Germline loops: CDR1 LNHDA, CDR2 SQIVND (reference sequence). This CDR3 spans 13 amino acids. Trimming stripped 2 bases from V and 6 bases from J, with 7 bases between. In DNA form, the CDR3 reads TGTGCCAGTAGTATAAAGGGAGCCGGGGAGCTGTTTTTT. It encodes CASSIKGAGELFF.

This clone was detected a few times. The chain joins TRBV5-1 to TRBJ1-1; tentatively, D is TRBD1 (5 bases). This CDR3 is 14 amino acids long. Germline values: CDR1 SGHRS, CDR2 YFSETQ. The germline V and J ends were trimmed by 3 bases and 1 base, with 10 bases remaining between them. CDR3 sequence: CASSSLGQNTEAFF. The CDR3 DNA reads TGCGCCAGCAGCTCGCTAGGACAGAACACTGAAGCTTTCTTT.

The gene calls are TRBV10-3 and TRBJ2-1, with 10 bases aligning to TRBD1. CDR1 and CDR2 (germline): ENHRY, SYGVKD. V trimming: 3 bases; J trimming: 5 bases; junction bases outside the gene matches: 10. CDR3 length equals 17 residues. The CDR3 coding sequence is TGTGCCATCAGTGACCCCTCTTGGGACAGGGGTAACAATGAGCAGTTCTTC. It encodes CAISDPSWDRGNNEQFF.

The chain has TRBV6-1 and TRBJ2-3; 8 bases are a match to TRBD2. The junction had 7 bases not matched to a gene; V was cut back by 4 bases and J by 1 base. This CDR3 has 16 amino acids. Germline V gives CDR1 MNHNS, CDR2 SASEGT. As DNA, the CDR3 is TGTGCCAGCAGTGTAGCGGGGCGACTACGCACAGATACGCAGTATTTT. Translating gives CASSVAGRLRTDTQYF.

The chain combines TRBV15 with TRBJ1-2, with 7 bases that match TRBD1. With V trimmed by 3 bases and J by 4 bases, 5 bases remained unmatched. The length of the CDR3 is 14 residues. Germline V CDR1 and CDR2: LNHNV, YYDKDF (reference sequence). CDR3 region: CATSRGGQIYGYTF. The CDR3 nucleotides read TGTGCCACCAGCAGGGGGGGACAGATCTATGGCTACACCTTC.

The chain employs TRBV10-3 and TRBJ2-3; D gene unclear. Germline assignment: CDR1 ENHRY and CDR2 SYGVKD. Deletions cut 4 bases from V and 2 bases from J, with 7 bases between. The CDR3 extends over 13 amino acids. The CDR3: CAISGDPTDTQYF. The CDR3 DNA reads TGTGCCATCAGTGGCGACCCCACAGATACGCAGTATTTT.

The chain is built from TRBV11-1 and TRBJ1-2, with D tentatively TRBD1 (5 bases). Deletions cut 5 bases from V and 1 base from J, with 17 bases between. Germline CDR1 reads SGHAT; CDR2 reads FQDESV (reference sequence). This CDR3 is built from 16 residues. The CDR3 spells CASSPRPQGGNYGYTF. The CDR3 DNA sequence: TGTGCCAGCAGCCCCCGCCCGCAGGGCGGTAACTATGGCTACACCTTC.

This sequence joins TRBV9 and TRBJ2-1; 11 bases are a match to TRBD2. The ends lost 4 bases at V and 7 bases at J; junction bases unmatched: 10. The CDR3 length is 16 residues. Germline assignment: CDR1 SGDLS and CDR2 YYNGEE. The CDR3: CASSPLPGLAVNEQFF. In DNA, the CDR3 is TGTGCCAGCAGCCCACTACCGGGACTAGCGGTTAATGAGCAGTTCTTC.

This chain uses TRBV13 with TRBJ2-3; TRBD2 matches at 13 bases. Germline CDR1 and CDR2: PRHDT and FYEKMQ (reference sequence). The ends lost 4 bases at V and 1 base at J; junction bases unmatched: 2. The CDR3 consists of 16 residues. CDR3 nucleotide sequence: TGTGCCAGCAGCTCGGGACTAGCGGGGCGCACAGATACGCAGTATTTT. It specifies CASSSGLAGRTDTQYF.

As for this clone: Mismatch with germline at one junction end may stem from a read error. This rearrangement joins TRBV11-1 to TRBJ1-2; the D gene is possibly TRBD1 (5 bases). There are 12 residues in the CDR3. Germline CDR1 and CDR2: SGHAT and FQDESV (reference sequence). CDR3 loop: CASSLRDGHHTF. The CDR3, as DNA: TGTGCCAGCAGCCTGCGGGACGGTCATCATACGTTC.

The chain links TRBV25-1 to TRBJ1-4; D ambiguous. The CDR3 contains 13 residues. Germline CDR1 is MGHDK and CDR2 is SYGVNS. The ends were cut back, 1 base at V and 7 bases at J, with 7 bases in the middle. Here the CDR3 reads CASSESGTEKLFF. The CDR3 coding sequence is TGTGCCAGCAGTGAATCAGGCACTGAAAAACTGTTTTTT.

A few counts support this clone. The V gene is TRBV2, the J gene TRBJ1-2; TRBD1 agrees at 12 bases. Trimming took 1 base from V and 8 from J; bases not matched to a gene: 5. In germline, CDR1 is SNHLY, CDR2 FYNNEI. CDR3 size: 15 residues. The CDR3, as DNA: TGTGCCAGCAGTGAAGAGGGACAGGGGGCGAGAGGCTACACCTTC. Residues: CASSEEGQGARGYTF. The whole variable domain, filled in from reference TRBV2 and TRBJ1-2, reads EPEVTQTPSHQVTQMGQEVILRCVPISNHLYFYWYRQILGQKVEFLVSFYNNEISEKSEIFDDQFSVERPDGSNFTLKIRSTKLEDSAMYFCASSEEGQGARGYTFGSGTRLTVV.

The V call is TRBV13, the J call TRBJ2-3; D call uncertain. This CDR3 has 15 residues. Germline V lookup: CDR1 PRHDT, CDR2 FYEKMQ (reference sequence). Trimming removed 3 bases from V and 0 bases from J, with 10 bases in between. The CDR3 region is CASSFKSLSTDTQYF. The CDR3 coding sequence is TGTGCCAGCAGCTTTAAGAGCCTGAGCACAGATACGCAGTATTTT. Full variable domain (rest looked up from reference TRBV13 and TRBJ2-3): AAGVIQSPRHLIKEKRETATLKCYPIPRHDTVYWYQQGPGQDPQFLISFYEKMQSDKGSIPDRFSAQQFSDYHSELNMSSLELGDSALYFCASSFKSLSTDTQYFGPGTRLTVL.

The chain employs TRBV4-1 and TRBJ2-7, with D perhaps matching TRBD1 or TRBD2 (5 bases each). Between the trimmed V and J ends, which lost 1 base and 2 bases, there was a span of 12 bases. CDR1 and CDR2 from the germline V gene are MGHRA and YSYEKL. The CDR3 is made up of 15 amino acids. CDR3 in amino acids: CASSQAVRGPYEQYF. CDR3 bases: TGCGCCAGCAGCCAAGCGGTAAGGGGACCCTACGAGCAGTACTTC.

CDR3 in amino acids: CAWTPGYNEQFF. CDR3 DNA: TGTGCCTGGACCCCGGGCTACAATGAGCAGTTCTTC. This chain uses TRBV30 with TRBJ2-1, with unresolved D. This CDR3 has 12 amino acids. Germline V CDR1 and CDR2: GTSNPN, SVGIG (reference sequence). V was pared by 4 bases and J by 3 bases, with 7 bases between.

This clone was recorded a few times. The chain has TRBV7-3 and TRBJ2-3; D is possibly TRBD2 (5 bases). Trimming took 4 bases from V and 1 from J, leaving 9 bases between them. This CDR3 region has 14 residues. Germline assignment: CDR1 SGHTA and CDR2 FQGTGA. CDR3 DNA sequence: TGTGCCAGCAGCTCCGGACTCGGCACAGATACGCAGTATTTT. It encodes CASSSGLGTDTQYF.

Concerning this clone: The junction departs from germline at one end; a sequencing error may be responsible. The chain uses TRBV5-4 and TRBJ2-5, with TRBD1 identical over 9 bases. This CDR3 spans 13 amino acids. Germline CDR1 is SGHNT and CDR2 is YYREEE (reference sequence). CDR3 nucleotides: TGTGCCAGCAGCTTCGGGGACAGGGAGAGCCAGTACTTC. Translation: CASSFGDRESQYF.

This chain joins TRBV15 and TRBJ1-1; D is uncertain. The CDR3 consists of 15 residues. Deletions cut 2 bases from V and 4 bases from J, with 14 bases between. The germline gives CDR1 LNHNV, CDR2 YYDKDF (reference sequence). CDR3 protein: CATSRLPRVGTEAFF. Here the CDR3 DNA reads TGTGCCACCAGCAGACTACCGAGGGTGGGCACTGAAGCTTTCTTT. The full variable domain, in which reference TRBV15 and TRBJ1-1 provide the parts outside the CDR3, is DAMVIQNPRYQVTQFGKPVTLSCSQTLNHNVMYWYQQKSSQAPKLLFHYYDKDFNNEADTPDNFQSRRPNTSFCFLDIRSPGLGDTAMYLCATSRLPRVGTEAFFGQGTRLTVV.

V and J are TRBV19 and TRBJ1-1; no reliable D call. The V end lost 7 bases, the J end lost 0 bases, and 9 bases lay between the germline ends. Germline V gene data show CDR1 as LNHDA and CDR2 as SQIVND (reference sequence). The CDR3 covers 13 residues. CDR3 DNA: TGTGCCAGTACCTCGGAACTGAACACTGAAGCTTTCTTT. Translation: CASTSELNTEAFF.

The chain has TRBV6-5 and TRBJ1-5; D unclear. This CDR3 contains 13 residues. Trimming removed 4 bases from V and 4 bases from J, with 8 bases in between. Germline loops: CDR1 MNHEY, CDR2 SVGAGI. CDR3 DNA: TGTGCCAGCAGTTGGACGGAAAATCAGCCCCAGCATTTT. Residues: CASSWTENQPQHF.